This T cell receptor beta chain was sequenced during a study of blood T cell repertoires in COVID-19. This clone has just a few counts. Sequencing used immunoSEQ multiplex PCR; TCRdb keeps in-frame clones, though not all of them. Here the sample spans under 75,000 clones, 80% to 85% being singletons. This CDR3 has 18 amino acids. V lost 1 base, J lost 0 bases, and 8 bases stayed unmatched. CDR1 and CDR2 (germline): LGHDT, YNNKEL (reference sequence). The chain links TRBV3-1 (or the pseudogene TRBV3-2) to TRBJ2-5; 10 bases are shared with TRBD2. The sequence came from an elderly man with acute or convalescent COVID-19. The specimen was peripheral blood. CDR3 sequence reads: CASSQVVAGGPYQETQYF. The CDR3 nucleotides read TGTGCCAGCAGCCAAGTAGTAGCGGGAGGACCGTACCAAGAGACCCAGTACTTC.